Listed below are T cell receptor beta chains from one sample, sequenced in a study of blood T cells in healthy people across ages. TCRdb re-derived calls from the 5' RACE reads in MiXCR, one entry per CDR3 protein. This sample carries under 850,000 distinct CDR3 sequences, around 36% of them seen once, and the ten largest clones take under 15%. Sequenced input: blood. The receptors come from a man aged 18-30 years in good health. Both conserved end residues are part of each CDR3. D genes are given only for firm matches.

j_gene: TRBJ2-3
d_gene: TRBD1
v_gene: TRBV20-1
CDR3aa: CSARVLPRTGSSTDTQYF

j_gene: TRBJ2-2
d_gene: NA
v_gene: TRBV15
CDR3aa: CATSPNTGFGTGELFF

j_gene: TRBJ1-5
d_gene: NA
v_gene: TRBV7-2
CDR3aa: CASSLVGGVNQPQHF

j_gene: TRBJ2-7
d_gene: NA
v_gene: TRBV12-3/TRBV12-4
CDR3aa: CASSTPGTPGTQYF

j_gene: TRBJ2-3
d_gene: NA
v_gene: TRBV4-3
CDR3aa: CASSQDLRDFRDTQYF

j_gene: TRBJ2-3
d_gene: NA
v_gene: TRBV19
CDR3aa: CASSRGGRGYTDTQYF

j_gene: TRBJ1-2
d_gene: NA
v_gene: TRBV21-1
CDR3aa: CASSQTGEGGYTF

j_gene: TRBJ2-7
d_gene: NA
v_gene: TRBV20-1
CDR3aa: CSRRKPGSYEQYF

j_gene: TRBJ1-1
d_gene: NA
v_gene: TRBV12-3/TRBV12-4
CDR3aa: CASIQGRSNTEAFF

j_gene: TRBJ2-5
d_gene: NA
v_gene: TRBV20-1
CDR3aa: CSARERTGPTQYF

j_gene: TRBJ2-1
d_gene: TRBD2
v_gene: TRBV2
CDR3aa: CASEGLAGVKSNNEQFF

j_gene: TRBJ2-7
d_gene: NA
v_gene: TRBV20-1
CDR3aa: CSGLDSYEQYF

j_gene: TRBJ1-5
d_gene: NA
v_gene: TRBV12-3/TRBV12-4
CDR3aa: CASGYSNQPQHF

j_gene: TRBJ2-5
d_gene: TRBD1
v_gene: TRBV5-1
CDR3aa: CASSFQRQGEGETQYF

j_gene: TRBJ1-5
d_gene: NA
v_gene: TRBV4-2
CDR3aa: CASNQDLWGTDQPQHF

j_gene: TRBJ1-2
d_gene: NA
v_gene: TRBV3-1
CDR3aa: CASSSRRGSSYGYTF

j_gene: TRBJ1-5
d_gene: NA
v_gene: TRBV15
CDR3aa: CTTSRDSGNQPQHF

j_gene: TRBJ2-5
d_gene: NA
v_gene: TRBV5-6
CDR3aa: CASSLEPPETQYF

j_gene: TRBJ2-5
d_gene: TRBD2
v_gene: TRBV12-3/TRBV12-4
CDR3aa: CASSPTSGGAEGTQYF

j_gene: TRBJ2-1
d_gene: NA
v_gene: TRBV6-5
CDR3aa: CASSVSGGLYNEQFF

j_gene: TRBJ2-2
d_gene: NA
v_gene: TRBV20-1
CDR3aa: CSATSFTNTGELFF

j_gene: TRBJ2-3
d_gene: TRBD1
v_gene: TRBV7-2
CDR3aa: CASSLATTGGIDTQYF

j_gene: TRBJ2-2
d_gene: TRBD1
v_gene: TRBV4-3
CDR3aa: CVSSLGTGSPGELFF

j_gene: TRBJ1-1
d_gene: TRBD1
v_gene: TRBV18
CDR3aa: CASSRGQGASATEAFF

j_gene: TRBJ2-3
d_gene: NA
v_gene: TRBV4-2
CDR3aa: CASSSRAITDTQYF

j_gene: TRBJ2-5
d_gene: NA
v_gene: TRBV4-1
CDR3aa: CASSQGPGPGETQYF

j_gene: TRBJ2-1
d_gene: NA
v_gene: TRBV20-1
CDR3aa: CSALLYRDTRGNEQFF

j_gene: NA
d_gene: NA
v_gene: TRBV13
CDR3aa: CASSYGQGREQYF

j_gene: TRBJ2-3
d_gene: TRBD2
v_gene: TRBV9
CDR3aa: CASSILAGGNTDTQYF

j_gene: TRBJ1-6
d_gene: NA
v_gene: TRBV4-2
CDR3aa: CASSQDPMDNSPLHF

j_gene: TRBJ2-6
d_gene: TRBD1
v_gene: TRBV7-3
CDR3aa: CASSLTGQGIAGANVLTF

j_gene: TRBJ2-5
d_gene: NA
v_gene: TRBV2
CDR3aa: CASSPSREVHGQYF

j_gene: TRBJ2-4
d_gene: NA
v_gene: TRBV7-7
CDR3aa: CASSTSYRALKNIQYF

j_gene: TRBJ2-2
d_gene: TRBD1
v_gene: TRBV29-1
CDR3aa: CSVDVTGAGELFF

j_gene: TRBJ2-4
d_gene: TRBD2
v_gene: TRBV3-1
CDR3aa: CASSQDLAGGLAKNIQYF

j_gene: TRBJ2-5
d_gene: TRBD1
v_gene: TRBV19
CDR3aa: CASSRTGNEETQYF

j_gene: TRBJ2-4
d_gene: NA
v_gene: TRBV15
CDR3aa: CATSSPKGLLDIQYF

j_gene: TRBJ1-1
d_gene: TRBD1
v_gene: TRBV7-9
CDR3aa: CASIVDRGNTEAFF

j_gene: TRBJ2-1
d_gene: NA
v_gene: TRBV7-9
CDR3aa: CASSLQDTDNEQFF

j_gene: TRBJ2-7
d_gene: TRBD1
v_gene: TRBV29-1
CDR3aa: CSVEVDRAYEQYF

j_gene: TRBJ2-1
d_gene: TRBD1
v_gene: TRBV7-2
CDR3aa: CASSLAAQGAYNEQFF

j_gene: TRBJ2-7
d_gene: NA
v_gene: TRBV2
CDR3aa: CASSEVKGRYEQYF

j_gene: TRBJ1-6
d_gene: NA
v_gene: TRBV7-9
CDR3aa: CASSAVNSPLHF

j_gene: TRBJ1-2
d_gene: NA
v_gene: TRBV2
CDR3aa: CASSEGDYGYTF

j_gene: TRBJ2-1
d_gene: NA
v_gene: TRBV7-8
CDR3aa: CASSPPALTDNEQFF

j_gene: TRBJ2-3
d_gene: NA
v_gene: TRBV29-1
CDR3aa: CSLPPSDTDTQYF

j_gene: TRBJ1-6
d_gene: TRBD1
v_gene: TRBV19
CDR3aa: CASSGTGGNSPLHF

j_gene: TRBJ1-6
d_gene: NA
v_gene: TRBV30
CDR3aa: CAWTQGLPNSPLHF

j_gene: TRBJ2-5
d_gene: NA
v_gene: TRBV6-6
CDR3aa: CASTLGAPETQYF

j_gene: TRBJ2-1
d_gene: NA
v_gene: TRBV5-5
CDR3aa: CASSGPTYNEQFF

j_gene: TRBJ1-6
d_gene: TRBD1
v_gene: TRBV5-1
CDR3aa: CASSFGDRDDSPLHF

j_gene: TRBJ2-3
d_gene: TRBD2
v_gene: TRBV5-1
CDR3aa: CASSASLAGGPVTQYF

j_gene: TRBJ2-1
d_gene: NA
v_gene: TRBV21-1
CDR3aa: CASSYFEGGDNEQFF

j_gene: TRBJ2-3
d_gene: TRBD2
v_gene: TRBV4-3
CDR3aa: CASSQDVKRDPPDTQYF

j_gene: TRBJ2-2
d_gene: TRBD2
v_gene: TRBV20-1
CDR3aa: CSASGGALYGGELFF

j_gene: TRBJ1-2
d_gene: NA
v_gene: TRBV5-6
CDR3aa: CASSLGDIGNYGYTF

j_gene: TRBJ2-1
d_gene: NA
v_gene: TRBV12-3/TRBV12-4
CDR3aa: CAGILSNNEQFF

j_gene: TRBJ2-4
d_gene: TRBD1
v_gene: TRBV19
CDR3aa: CASSISPRDRAAKNIQYF

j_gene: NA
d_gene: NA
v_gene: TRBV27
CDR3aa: CASSSQRGKYEQYF